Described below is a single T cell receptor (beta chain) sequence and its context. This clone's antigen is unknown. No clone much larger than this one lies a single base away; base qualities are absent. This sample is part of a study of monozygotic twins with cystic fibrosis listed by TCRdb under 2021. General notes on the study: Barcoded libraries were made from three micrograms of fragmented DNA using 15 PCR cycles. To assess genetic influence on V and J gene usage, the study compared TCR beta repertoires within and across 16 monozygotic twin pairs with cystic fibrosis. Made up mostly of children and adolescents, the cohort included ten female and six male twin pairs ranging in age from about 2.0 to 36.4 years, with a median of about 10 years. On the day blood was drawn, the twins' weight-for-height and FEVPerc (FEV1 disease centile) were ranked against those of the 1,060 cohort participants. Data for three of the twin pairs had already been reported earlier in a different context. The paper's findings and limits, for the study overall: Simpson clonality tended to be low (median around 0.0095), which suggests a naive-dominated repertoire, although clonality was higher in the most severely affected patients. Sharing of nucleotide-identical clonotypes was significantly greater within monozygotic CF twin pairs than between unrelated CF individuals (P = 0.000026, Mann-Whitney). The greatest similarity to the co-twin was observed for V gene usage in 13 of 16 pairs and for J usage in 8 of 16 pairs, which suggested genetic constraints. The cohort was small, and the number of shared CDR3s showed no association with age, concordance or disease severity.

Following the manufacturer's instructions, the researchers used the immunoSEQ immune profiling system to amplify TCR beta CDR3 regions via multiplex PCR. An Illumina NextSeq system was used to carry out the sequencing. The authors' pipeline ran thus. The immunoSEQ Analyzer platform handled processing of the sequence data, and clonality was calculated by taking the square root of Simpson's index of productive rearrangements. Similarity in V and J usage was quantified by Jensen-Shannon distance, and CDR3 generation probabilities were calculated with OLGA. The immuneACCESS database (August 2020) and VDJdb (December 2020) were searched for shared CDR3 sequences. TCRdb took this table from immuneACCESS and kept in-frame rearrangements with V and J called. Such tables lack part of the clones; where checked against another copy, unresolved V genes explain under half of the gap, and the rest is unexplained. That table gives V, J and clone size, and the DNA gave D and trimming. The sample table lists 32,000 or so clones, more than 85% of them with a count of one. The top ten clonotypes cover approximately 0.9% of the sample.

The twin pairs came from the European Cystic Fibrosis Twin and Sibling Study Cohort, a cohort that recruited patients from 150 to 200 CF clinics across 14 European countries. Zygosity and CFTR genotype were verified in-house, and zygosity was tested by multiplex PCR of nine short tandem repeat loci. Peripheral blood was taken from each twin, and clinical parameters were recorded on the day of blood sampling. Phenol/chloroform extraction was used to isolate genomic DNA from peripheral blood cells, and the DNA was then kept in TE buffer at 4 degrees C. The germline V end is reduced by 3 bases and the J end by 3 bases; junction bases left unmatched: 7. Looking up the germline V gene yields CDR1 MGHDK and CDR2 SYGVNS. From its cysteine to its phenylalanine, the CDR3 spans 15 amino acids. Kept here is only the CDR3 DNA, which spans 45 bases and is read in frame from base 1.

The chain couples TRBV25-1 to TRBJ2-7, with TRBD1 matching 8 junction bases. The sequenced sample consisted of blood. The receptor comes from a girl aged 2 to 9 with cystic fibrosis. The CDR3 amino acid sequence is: CASSEGATGGYEQYF. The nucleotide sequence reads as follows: TGTGCCAGCAGTGAGGGGGCAACAGGGGGCTACGAGCAGTACTTC.